This T cell receptor (beta chain) stems from a study of technical replicates of blood from a handful of donors. J lost 3 bases, V lost 0 bases, and 6 bases had no gene match. The CDR3 contains 17 residues. Germline values: CDR1 LGHNA, CDR2 YSLEER. Some clones are missing from TCRdb's copy, which holds only in-frame ones; the method was immunoSEQ multiplex PCR. The sample holds about 82,000 clones, 96% seen once. The J gene is TRBJ2-7, the V gene TRBV4-3, with 12 bases matching TRBD2. This clonotype was sampled from a human donor in good health. Sequencing was done on a sample of T cells isolated from PBMCs. The CDR3 nucleotides are TGCGCCAGCAGCCAAGATTTGAGGACTAGCGGGATCTACGAGCAGTACTTC. It encodes CASSQDLRTSGIYEQYF.